These 5 T cell receptor beta chains were all obtained from the same sample, sequenced in a study of blood T cell repertoires in COVID-19. Profiling relied on immunoSEQ multiplex PCR, and the TCRdb table lists in-frame clones only, not all of them. The sample has 200,000 to 250,000 clones, 87% seen once. Specimen: PBMCs or T cells enriched from blood (not recorded which). The source of these receptors is a man aged 25-40 years who had recovered from COVID-19.

This sequence joins TRBV6-1 and TRBJ2-5, with TRBD2 matching over 11 bases. This CDR3 contains 15 residues. The germline CDR1 and CDR2 sequences are MNHNS and SASEGT. Trimming took 1 base from V and 13 from J; bases not matched to a gene: 11. CDR3 protein: CASSEGLGLAAQMYF. The CDR3 DNA sequence: TGTGCCAGCAGTGAAGGGTTGGGACTAGCGGCCCAAATGTACTTC.

This clone occurred once. The rearrangement uses TRBV6-5 and TRBJ1-6; 8 bases are shared with TRBD1. The V segment lost 0 bases and the J segment 7 bases; nucleotides outside the gene matches: 5. The CDR3 loop spans 16 amino acids. Germline V lookup: CDR1 MNHEY, CDR2 SVGAGI. This CDR3 is CASSYSNSGGNSPLHF. CDR3 sequence (DNA): TGTGCCAGCAGTTACTCGAACTCAGGGGGCAATTCACCCCTCCACTTT.

The genes are TRBV4-2 and TRBJ1-5; D uncertain. This CDR3 region has 13 residues. In germline, CDR1 is LGHNA, CDR2 YNFKEQ. V was clipped by 8 bases and J by 6 bases, with 14 bases between them. The CDR3 DNA follows: TGTGCCAGCTGGAGGCCGGAAGGTCAGCCCCAGCATTTT. Translated, it gives CASWRPEGQPQHF.

The chain combines TRBV28 with TRBJ1-4; tentatively, D is TRBD1 (6 bases). Deletions cut 9 bases from V and 3 bases from J, with 14 bases between. CDR3 length equals 14 residues. Germline V gives CDR1 MDHEN, CDR2 SYDVKM. Written as DNA, the CDR3 is TGTGCCAGTAAGTGGACAGCGTCTAATGAAAAACTGTTTTTT. This encodes CASKWTASNEKLFF.

The gene calls are TRBV19 and TRBJ2-3, with a possible D match to TRBD2 (7 bases). The V and J ends lost 7 bases and 6 bases respectively, with 17 bases between them. Germline CDR1 LNHDA, CDR2 SQIVND (reference sequence). This CDR3 is built from 14 residues. DNA of the CDR3: TGTGCCAGTATGTCCGCGGGGGCCGGTGATACGCAGTATTTT. Protein: CASMSAGAGDTQYF.